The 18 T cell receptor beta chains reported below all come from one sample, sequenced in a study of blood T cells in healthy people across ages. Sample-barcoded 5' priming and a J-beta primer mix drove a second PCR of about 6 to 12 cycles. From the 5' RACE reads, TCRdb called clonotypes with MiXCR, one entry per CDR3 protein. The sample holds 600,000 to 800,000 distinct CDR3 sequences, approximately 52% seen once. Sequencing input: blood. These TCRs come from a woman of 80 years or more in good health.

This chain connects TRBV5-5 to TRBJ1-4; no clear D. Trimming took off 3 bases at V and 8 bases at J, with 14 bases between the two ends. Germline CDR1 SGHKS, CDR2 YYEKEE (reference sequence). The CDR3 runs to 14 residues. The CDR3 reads CASSSDSLGEKLFF. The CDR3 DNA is TGTGCCAGCAGCTCCGACTCCTTGGGGGAAAAACTGTTTTTT.

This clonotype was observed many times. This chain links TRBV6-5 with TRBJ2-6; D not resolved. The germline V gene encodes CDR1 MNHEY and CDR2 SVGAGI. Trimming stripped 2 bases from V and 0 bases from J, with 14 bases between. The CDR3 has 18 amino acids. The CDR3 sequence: CASSYGTTSSSGANVLTF. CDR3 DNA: TGTGCCAGCAGTTACGGAACGACCTCATCCTCTGGGGCCAACGTCCTGACTTTC.

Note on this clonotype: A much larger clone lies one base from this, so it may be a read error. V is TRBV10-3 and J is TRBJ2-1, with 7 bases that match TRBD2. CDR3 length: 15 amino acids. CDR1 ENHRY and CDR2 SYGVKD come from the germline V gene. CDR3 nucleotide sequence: TGTGCCATCAGCCCCAGAACCGGGACTAACAATGAGCGGTTCTTC. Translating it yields CAISPRTGTNNERFF.

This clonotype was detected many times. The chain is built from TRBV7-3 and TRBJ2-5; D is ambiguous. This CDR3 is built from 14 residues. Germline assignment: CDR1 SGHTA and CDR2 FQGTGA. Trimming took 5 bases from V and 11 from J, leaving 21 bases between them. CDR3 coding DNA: TGTGCCAGCAGCCAAACCAATACGGTAGGAAGGCAGTACTTC. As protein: CASSQTNTVGRQYF.

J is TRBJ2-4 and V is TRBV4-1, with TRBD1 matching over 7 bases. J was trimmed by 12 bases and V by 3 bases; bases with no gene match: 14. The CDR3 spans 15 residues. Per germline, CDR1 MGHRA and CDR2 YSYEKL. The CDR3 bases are TGCGCCAGCAGCCACCCGGGACAGCCAACCTACGATCAGTACTTC. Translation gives CASSHPGQPTYDQYF.

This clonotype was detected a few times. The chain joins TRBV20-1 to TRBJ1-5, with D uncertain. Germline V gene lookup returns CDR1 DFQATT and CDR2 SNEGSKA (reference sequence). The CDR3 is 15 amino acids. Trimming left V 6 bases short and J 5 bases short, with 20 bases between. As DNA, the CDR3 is TGCAGTGCCACAACGGGCCTAGAGGTCGATCAGCCCCAGCATTTT. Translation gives CSATTGLEVDQPQHF.

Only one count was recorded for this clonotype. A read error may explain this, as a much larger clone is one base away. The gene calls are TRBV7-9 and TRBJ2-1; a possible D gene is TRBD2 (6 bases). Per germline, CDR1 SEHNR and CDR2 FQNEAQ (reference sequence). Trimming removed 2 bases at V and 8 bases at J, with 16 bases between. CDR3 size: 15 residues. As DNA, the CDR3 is TGTGCCAGCAGCTTATGGCTAGGGACTGGAGATGAGCAGTTCTTC. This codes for CASSLWLGTGDEQFF. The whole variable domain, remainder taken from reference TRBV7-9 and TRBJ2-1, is DTGVSQNPRHKITKRGQNVTFRCDPISEHNRLYWYRQTLGQGPEFLTYFQNEAQLEKSRLLSDRFSAERPKGSFSTLEIQRTEQGDSAMYLCASSLWLGTGDEQFFGPGTRLTVL.

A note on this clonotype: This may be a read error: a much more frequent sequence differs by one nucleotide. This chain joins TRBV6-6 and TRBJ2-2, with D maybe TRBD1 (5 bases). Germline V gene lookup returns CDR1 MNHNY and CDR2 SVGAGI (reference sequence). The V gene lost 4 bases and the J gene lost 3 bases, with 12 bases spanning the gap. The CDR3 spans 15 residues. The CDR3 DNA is TGTGCCAGCAGTTTAAGGGGCAGGGACACCGGGGAGCTGTTTTTT. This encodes CASSLRGRDTGELFF.

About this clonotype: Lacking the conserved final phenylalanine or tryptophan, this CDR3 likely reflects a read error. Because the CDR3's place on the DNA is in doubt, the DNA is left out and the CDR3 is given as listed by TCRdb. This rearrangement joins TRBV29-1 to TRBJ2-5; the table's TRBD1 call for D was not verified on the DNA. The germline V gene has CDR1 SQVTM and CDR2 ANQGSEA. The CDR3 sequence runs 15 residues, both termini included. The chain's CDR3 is CSVDRQGAPGYTFGS.

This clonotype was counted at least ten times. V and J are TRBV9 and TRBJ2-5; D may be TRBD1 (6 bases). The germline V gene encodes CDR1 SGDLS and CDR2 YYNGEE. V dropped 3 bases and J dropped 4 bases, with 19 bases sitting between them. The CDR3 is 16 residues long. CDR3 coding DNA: TGTGCCAGCAGCGCCAGGGGTTTTGTCGCTGGAGAGACCCAGTACTTC. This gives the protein CASSARGFVAGETQYF.

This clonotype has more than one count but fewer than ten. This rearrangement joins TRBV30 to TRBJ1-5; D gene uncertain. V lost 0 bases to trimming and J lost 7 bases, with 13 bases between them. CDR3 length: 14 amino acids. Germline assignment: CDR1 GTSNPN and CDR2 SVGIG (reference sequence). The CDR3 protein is CAWSVSVWGQPQHF. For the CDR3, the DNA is TGTGCCTGGAGTGTTTCCGTGTGGGGACAGCCCCAGCATTTT.

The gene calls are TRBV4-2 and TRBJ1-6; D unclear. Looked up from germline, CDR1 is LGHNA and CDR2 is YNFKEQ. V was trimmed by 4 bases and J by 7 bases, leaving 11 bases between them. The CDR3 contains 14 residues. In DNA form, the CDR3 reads TGTGCCAGCAGCCTCCCGGAGCTAAATTCACCCCTCCACTTT. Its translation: CASSLPELNSPLHF.

The CDR3 is CASSLGTDYQPQHF. In nucleotides, the CDR3 is TGTGCCAGCAGCCTCGGGACCGATTATCAGCCCCAGCATTTT. V is TRBV3-1 and J is TRBJ1-5, with D possibly matching TRBD1 (5 bases). V was shortened by 4 bases and J by 5 bases, with 12 bases between the two germline ends. Germline CDR1 LGHDT, CDR2 YNNKEL (reference sequence). The CDR3 loop spans 14 amino acids. The complete variable domain, with remaining parts taken from reference TRBV3-1 and TRBJ1-5, reads DTAVSQTPKYLVTQMGNDKSIKCEQNLGHDTMYWYKQDSKKFLKIMFSYNNKELIINETVPNRFSPKSPDKAHLNLHINSLELGDSAVYFCASSLGTDYQPQHFGDGTRLSIL.

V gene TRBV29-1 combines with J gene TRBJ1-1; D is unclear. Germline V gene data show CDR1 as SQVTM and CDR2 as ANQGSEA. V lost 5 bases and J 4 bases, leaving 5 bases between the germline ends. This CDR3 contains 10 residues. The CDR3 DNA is TGCAGCGTTTCCCTCACTGAAGCTTTCTTT. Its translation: CSVSLTEAFF.

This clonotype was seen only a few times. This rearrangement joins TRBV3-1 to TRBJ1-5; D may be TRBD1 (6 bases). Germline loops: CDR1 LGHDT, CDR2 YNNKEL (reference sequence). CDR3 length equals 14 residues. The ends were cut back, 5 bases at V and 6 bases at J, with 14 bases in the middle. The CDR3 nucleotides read TGTGCCAGCAGCTCCGGGGGGGCGATTCAGCCCCAGCATTTT. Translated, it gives CASSSGGAIQPQHF.

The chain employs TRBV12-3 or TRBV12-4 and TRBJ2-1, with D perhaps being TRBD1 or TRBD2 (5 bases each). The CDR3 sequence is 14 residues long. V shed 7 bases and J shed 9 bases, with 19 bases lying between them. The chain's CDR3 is CASIWDAAEGEQFF. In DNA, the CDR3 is TGTGCCAGCATCTGGGACGCCGCGGAAGGTGAGCAGTTCTTC.

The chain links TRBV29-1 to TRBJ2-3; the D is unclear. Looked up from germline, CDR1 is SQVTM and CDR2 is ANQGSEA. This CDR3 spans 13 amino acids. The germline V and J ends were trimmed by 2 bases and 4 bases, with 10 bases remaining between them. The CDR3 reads CSVEFLEADTQYF. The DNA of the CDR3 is TGCAGCGTTGAATTCCTAGAGGCAGATACGCAGTATTTT.

The CDR3 DNA is TGTGCCAGCAGCGTAGGACAGGGGGAAGAGACCCAGTACTTC. It encodes CASSVGQGEETQYF. This rearrangement joins TRBV9 to TRBJ2-5; 9 bases map to TRBD1. After removal of 0 bases from V and 3 bases from J, the junction contained 0 bases not matched to a gene. Germline CDR1 is SGDLS and CDR2 is YYNGEE. CDR3 length: 14 residues.